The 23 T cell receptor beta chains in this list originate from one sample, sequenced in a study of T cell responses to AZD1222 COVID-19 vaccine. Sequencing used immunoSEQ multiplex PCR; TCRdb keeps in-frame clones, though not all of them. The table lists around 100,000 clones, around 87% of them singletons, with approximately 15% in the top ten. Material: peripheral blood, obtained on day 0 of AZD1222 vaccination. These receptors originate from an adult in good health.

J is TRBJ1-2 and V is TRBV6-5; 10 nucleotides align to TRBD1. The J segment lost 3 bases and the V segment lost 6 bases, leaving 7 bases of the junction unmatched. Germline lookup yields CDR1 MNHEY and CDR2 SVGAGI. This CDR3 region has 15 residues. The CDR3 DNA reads TGTGCCAGCAGGGGGCCCGGACAGGGGGACTATGGCTACACCTTC. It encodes CASRGPGQGDYGYTF.

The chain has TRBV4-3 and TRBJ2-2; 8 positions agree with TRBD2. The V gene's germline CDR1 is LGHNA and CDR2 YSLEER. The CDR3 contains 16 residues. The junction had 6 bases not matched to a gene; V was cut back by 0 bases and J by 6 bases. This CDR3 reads CASSQDEGTRSGELFF. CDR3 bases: TGCGCCAGCAGCCAAGATGAGGGGACTAGGTCCGGGGAGCTGTTTTTT.

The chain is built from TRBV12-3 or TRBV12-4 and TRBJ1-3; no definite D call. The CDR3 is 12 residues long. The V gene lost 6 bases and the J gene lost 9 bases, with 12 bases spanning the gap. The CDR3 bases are TGTGCCAGCAGCCCACCGGAAGGCACCATATATTTT. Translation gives CASSPPEGTIYF.

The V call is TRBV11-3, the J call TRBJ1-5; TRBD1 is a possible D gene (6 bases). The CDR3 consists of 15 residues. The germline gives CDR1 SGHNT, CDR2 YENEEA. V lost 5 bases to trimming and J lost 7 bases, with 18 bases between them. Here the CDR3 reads CASSTNPEGVQPQHF. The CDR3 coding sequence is TGTGCCAGCAGCACCAACCCCGAGGGGGTACAGCCCCAGCATTTT.

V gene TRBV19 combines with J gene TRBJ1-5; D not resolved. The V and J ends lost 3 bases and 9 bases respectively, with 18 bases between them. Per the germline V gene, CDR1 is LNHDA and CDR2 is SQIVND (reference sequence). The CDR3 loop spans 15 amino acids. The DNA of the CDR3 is TGTGCCAGTAGTATTGGGAGTCCTATCTGGCTGCCCCAGCATTTT. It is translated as CASSIGSPIWLPQHF.

The DNA for the CDR3 is TGCGCCAGCAGCCAAGATGGGGCAGGGGATATATACGAGCAGTACTTC. This translates into CASSQDGAGDIYEQYF. The V call is TRBV4-1, the J call TRBJ2-7; a weak D match, TRBD1 (6 bases). Germline lookup yields CDR1 MGHRA and CDR2 YSYEKL. This CDR3 has 16 amino acids. The ends were cut back, 0 bases at V and 4 bases at J, with 16 bases in the middle.

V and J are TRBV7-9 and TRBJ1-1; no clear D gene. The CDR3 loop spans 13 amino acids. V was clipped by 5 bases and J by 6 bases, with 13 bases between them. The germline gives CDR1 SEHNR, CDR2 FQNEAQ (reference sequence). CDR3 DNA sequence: TGTGCCAGCAGCGGGTATGGGAGGGCTGAAGCTTTCTTT. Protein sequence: CASSGYGRAEAFF.

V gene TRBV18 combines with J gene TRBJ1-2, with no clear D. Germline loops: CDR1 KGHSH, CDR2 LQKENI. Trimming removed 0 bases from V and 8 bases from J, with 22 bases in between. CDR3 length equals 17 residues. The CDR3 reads CASSPPIGYFGVGGYTF. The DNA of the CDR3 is TGTGCCAGCTCACCACCGATAGGATATTTTGGGGTCGGAGGCTACACCTTC.

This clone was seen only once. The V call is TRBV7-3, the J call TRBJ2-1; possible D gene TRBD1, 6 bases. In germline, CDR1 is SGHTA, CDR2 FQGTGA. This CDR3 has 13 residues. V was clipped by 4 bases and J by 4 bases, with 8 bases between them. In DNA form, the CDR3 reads TGTGCCAGCAGCTCCGGACAGTACAATGAGCAGTTCTTC. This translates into CASSSGQYNEQFF.

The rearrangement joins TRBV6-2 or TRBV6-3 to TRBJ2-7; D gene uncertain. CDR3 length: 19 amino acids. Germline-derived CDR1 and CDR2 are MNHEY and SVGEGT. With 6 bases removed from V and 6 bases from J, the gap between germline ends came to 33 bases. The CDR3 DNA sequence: TGTGCCAGCAGCCCCCCCGACGGCCGGTCGGCAGAATTGAGTGGCGAGCAGTACTTC. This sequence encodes CASSPPDGRSAELSGEQYF.

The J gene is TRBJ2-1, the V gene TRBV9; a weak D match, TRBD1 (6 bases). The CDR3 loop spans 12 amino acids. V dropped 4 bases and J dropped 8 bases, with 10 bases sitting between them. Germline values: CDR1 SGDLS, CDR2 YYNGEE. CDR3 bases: TGTGCCAGCAGCCAGGACAGCTATGAGCAGTTCTTC. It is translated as CASSQDSYEQFF. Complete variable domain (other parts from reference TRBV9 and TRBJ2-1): DSGVTQTPKHLITATGQRVTLRCSPRSGDLSVYWYQQSLDQGLQFLIQYYNGEERAKGNILERFSAQQFPDLHSELNLSSLELGDSALYFCASSQDSYEQFFGPGTRLTVL.

Here the CDR3 reads CASSPVFRESPLHF. CDR3 bases: TGCGCCAGCAGCCCCGTTTTCAGGGAATCACCCCTCCACTTT. V is TRBV4-1 and J is TRBJ1-6, with D perhaps matching TRBD1 (5 bases). Germline loops: CDR1 MGHRA, CDR2 YSYEKL. The CDR3 totals 14 residues. V lost 4 bases and J 10 bases, leaving 14 bases between the germline ends.

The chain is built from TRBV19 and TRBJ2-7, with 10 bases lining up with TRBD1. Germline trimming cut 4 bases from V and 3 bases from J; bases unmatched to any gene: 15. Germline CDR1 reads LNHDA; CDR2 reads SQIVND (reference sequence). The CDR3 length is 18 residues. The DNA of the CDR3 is TGTGCCAGTAGTAAGACGGGACAGGGGTATAGGGTTGGCTACGAGCAGTACTTC. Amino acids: CASSKTGQGYRVGYEQYF.

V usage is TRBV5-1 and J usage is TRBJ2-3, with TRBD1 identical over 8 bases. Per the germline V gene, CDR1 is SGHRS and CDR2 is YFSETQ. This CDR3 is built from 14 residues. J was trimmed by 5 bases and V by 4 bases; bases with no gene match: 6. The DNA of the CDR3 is TGCGCCAGCAGCCAGGACAGGGTAGGAGATACGCAGTATTTT. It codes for CASSQDRVGDTQYF.

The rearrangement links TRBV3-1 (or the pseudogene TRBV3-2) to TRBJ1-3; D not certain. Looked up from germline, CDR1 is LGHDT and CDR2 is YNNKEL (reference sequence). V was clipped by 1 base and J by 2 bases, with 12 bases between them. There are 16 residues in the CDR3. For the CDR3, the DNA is TGTGCCAGCAGCCAAGGAGGGCCGAGGGCTGGAAACACCATATATTTT. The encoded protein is CASSQGGPRAGNTIYF.

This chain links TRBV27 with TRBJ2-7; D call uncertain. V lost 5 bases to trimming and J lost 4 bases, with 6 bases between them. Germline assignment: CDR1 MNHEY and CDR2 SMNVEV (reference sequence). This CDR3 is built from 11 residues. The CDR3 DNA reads TGTGCCAGCAGTCAAAATTACGAGCAGTACTTC. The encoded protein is CASSQNYEQYF.

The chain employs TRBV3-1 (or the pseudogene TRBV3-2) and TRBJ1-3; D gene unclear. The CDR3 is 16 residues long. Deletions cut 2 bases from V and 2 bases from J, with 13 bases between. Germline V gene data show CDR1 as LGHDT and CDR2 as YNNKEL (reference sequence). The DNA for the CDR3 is TGTGCCAGCAGCCAAACACAGACCTATCCTGGAAACACCATATATTTT. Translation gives CASSQTQTYPGNTIYF.

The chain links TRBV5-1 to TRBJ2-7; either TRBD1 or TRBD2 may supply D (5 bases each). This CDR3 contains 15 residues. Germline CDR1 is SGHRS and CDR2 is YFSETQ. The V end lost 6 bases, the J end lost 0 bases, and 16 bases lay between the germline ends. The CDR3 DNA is TGCGCCAGCACGGGAAGAAGAGGGGACTCCTACGAGCAGTACTTC. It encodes CASTGRRGDSYEQYF.

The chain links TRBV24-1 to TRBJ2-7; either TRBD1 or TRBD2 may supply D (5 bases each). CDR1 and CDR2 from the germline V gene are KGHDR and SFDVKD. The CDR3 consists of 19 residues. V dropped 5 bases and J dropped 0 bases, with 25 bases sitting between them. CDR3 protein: CATSAPSGTGKPNSYEQYF. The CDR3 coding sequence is TGTGCCACCAGTGCCCCATCAGGGACGGGAAAGCCGAACTCCTACGAGCAGTACTTC.

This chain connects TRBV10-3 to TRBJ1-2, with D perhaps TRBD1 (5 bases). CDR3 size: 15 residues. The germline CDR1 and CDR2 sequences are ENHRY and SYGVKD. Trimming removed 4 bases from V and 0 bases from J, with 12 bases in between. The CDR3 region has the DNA TGTGCCATCAGTGGGCTCGGACAAACTAACTATGGCTACACCTTC. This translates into CAISGLGQTNYGYTF.

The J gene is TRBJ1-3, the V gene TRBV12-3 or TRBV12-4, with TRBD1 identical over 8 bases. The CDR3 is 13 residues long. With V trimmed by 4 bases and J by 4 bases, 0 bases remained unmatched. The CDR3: CASSWDRGNTIYF. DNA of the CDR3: TGTGCCAGCAGTTGGGACAGGGGAAACACCATATATTTT.

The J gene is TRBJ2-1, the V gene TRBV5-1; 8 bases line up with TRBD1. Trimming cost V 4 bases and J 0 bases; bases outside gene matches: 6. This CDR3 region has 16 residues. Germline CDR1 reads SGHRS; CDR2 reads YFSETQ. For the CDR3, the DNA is TGCGCCAGCAGCCCCGGACAGGGAAGCTCCTACAATGAGCAGTTCTTC. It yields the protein CASSPGQGSSYNEQFF. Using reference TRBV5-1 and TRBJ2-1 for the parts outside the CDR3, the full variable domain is KAGVTQTPRYLIKTRGQQVTLSCSPISGHRSVSWYQQTPGQGLQFLFEYFSETQRNKGNFPGRFSGRQFSNSRSEMNVSTLELGDSALYLCASSPGQGSSYNEQFFGPGTRLTVL.

The CDR3 DNA sequence: TGTGCCAGTAGTATAGGGGACAGGGTTAATACCGGGGAGCTGTTTTTT. Translation gives CASSIGDRVNTGELFF. V and J are TRBV19 and TRBJ2-2; 9 bases align to TRBD1. The CDR3 sequence is 16 residues long. Germline lookup yields CDR1 LNHDA and CDR2 SQIVND (reference sequence). The trim removed 1 base at V and 5 bases at J, leaving 5 bases unmatched.